A few counts support the clone carrying this T cell receptor beta chain. The antigen is unknown. The data were obtained in a study of beta chain features in type 1 diabetes. What was sequenced were expressed TCRB transcripts, since all of the isolated RNA had been reverse transcribed. The repertoire was sequenced with immunoSEQ multiplex PCR; TCRdb's copy has only in-frame clones and lacks some. This sample has some 290,000 clones; approximately 15% occur once, and the top ten carry more than 0.015%. The CDR3 contains 13 residues. V lost 5 bases and J lost 5; bases outside the gene matches: 4. CDR1 and CDR2 (germline): MNHEY, SVGAGI. Sorting of CD4+ naive, central memory, regulatory and stem cell-like memory cells was performed via CD45RO/CCR7/CD25/CD127/CD95/CD27. The study's findings and limits: Cells expressing TCR highly could be over-represented by cDNA sequencing. A pattern of fewer insertions and more deletions at VDJ junctions was seen in type 1 diabetes patients. There was a moderate but significant shortening of TCRB CDR3s in all four CD4+ subsets of Type 1 diabetes patients.

This chain uses TRBV6-5 with TRBJ1-2; 8 bases fit TRBD1. Sequenced material: naive CD4+ T cells from blood. The clonotype originates from a man younger than 40 with type 1 diabetes. The CDR3 DNA reads TGTGCCAGCAGTGAGACAGGGGAGTATGGCTACACCTTC. The encoded protein is CASSETGEYGYTF.